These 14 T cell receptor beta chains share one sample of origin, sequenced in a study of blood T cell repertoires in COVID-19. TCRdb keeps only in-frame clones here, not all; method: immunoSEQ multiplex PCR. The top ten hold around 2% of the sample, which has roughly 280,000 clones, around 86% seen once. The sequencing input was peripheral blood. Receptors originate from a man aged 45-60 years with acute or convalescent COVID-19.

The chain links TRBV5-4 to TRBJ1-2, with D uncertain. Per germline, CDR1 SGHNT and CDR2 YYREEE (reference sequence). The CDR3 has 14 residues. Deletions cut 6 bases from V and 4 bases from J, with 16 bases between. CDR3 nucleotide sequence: TGTGCCAGCAACCCCCAAGAGGCCCTCTATGGCTACACCTTC. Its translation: CASNPQEALYGYTF.

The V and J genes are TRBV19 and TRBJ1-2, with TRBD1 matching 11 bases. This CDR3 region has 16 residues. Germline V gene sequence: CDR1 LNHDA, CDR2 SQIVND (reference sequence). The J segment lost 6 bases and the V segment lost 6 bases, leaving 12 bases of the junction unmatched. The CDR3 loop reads CASRPSNRTGGNGYTF. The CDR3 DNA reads TGTGCCAGTAGACCCAGTAATAGGACAGGGGGCAATGGCTACACCTTC. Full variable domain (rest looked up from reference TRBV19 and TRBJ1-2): DGGITQSPKYLFRKEGQNVTLSCEQNLNHDAMYWYRQDPGQGLRLIYYSQIVNDFQKGDIAEGYSVSREKKESFPLTVTSAQKNPTAFYLCASRPSNRTGGNGYTFGSGTRLTVV.

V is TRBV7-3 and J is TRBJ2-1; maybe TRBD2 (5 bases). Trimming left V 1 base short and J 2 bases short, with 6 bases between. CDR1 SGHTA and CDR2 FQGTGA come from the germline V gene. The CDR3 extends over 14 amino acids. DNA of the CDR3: TGTGCCAGCAGCTTAATGACTACCTACAATGAGCAGTTCTTC. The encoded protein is CASSLMTTYNEQFF.

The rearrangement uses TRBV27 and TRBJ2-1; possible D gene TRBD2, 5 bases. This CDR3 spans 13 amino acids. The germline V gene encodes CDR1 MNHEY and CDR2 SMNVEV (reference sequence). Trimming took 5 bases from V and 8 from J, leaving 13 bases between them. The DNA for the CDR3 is TGTGCCAGCAGTCAAGGTAGGAGGCATGAGCAGTTCTTC. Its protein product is CASSQGRRHEQFF.

CDR3 nucleotide sequence: TGTGCCAGCACCACCCGGGACTCTCTATCGTATTTT. This gives the protein CASTTRDSLSYF. The chain is built from TRBV11-2 and TRBJ2-3, with a tentative D call TRBD2 (6 bases). The CDR3 is 12 amino acids. CDR1 is SGHAT and CDR2 is FQNNGV in the germline V gene. Trimming took off 7 bases at V and 14 bases at J, with 19 bases between the two ends.

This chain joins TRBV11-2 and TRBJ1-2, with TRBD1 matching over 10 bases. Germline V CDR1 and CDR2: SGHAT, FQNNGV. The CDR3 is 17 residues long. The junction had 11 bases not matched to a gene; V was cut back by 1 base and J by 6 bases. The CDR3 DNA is TGTGCCAGCAGCTTAGGACAGGGGGCTGGGGTTTGGGATGGCTACACCTTC. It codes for CASSLGQGAGVWDGYTF.

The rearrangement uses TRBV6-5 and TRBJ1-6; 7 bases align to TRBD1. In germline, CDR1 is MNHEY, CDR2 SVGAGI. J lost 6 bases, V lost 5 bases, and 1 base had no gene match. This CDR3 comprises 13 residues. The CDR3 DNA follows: TGTGCCAGCAGTCGGGACAGTAATTCACCCCTCCACTTT. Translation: CASSRDSNSPLHF.

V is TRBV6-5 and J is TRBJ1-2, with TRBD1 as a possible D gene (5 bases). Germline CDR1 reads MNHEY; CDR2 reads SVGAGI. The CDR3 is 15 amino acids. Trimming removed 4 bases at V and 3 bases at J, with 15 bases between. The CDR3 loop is CASSSTGERYYGYTF. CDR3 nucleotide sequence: TGTGCCAGCAGTTCCACGGGGGAGCGATACTATGGCTACACCTTC.

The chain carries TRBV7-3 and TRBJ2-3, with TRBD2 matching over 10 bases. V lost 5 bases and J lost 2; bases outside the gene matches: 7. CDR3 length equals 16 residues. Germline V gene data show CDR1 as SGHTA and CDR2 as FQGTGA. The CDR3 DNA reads TGTGCCAGCAGCCGGAGCGGGGGGGTTGTCACAGATACGCAGTATTTT. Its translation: CASSRSGGVVTDTQYF.

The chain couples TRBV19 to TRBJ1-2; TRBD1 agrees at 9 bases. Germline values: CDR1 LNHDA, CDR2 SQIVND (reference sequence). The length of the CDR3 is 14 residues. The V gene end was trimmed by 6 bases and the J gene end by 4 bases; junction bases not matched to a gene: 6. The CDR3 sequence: CASSHRGLVYGYTF. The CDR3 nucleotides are TGTGCCAGTAGCCACAGGGGGCTTGTCTATGGCTACACCTTC.

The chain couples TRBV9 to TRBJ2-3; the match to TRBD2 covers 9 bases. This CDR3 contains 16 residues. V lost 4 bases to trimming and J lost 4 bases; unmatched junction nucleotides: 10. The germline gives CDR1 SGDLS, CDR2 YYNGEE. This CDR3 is CASSRAGGQVADTQYF. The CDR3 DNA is TGTGCCAGCAGCAGGGCGGGGGGGCAAGTCGCAGATACGCAGTATTTT.

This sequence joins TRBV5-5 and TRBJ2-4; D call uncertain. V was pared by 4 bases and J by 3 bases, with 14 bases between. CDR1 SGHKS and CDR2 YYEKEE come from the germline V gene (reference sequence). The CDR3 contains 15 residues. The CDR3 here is CASSIQPLDKNIQYF. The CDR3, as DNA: TGTGCCAGCAGCATCCAACCCTTAGACAAAAACATTCAGTACTTC.

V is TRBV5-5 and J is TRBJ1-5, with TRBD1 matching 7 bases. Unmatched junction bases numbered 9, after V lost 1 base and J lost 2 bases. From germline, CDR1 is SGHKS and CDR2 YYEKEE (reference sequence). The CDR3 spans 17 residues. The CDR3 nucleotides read TGTGCCAGCAGCTTGAAAGGGGGCCAGAGGGGCAATCAGCCCCAGCATTTT. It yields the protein CASSLKGGQRGNQPQHF.

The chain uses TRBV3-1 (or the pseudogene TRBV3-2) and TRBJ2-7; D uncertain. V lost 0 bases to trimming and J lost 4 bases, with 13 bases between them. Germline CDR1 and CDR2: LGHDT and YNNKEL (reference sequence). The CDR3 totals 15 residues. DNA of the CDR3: TGTGCCAGCAGCCAAGAGGGTGGGCCCCGATACGAGCAGTACTTC. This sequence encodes CASSQEGGPRYEQYF.